This TCR beta chain derives from a study of shared clonotypes between healthy human individuals. The protocol was immunoSEQ multiplex PCR, while the TCRdb copy is restricted to in-frame clones and leaves out a portion. The repertoire holds 2 million to 2.5 million clones, with roughly 95% as singletons. Healthy HIV-negative adults without recent acute infections or vaccinations served as donors. Germline V CDR1 and CDR2: SGHAT, FQNNGV. The CDR3 spans 16 residues. The V gene lost 5 bases and the J gene lost 0 bases, with 14 bases spanning the gap. This receptor was taken from a man younger than 35 in good health. The sample was naive CD4+ T cells sorted from blood. Sample subset: CD45RA+ positively selected. The V and J genes are TRBV11-2 and TRBJ2-4; D is unclear. This CDR3 is CASSPPGLLAKNIQYF. In nucleotides, the CDR3 is TGTGCCAGCAGCCCCCCAGGTCTGTTAGCCAAAAACATTCAGTACTTC.